This T cell receptor (beta chain) was captured by sequencing in a study of cytomegalovirus exposure and HLA in healthy donors. Researchers ran the PCR with 60 Vbeta and 13 Jbeta primers. Clones were sequenced by immunoSEQ multiplex PCR, and TCRdb holds only the in-frame ones, with some missing. The sample shows more than 55,000 clones, 65% to 90% of them seen only once. The CDR3 consists of 13 residues. Germline V lookup: CDR1 LNHDA, CDR2 SQIVND (reference sequence). V was trimmed by 5 bases and J by 2 bases, leaving 8 bases between them. The chain employs TRBV19 and TRBJ2-3; the D is unclear. This receptor was identified in a human donor in good health. The sequenced sample consisted of PBMCs. Here the CDR3 reads CASSPGYTDTQYF. The CDR3 DNA sequence: TGTGCCAGTAGTCCAGGATACACAGATACGCAGTATTTT.